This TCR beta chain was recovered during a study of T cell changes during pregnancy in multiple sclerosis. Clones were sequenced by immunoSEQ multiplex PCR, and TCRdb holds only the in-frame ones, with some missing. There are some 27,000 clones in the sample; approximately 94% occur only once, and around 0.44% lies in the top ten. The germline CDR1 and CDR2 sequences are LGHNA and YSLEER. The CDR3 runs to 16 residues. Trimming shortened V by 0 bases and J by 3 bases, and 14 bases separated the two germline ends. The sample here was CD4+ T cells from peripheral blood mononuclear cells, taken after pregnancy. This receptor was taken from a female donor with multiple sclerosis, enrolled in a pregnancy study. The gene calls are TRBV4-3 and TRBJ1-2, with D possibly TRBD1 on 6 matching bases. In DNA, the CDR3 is TGCGCCAGCAGCCAAGAGGTTCAGGGGCAGGACTATGGCTACACCTTC. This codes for CASSQEVQGQDYGYTF.